The 18 T cell receptor beta chains below come from one sample, sequenced in a study of beta chain features in type 1 diabetes (dated by TCRdb to the late 2010s). The library was made by the immunoSEQ multiplex PCR assay. The High Capacity cDNA Reverse Transcription Kit was used to reverse transcribe all of the isolated RNA, meaning that expressed TCRB transcripts were what got sequenced. Drawn from immuneACCESS, this table holds only the in-frame rearrangements with V and J called that TCRdb kept. Clones are partly lost; checked studies trace under half to an unresolved V gene and leave the rest unexplained. For this sample there are 120,000 to 150,000 clones; roughly 48% appear just once. Of the sample, around 0.39% falls within the top ten clones. Sequencing was done on a sample of Tregs from blood. The cell subset or site label of this sample denotes: regulatory CD4+ T cells. These receptor sequences come from a man younger than 35 in good health.

The V call is TRBV7-6, the J call TRBJ2-7, with TRBD1 identical over 7 bases. This CDR3 region has 16 residues. V trimming: 1 base; J trimming: 5 bases; junction bases outside the gene matches: 11. The germline gives CDR1 SGHVS, CDR2 FNYEAQ. The CDR3 reads CASSLVSGTASHEQYF. CDR3 sequence (DNA): TGTGCCAGCAGCTTAGTATCTGGGACAGCTTCACACGAGCAGTACTTC.

This chain joins TRBV28 and TRBJ2-5; 9 nucleotides match TRBD2. The CDR3 contains 15 residues. V lost 6 bases to trimming and J lost 1 base; unmatched junction nucleotides: 6. CDR1 and CDR2 (germline): MDHEN, SYDVKM. DNA of the CDR3: TGTGCCAGCAGCCCTAGCGGGGCAGGCCAAGAGACCCAGTACTTC. This gives the protein CASSPSGAGQETQYF.

The table lists this clone with a count of one. The rearrangement joins TRBV7-2 to TRBJ2-5, with TRBD2 matching 10 bases. The V segment lost 2 bases and the J segment 4 bases; nucleotides outside the gene matches: 7. The CDR3 loop spans 16 amino acids. Germline V gives CDR1 SGHTA, CDR2 FQGNSA. As DNA, the CDR3 is TGTGCCAGCAGCTTAAGCCTAGCGGGAGCGTCAGAGACCCAGTACTTC. It yields the protein CASSLSLAGASETQYF.

The chain employs TRBV28 and TRBJ1-2; TRBD1 matches at 8 bases. Germline loops: CDR1 MDHEN, CDR2 SYDVKM. The CDR3 contains 15 residues. Losses at the gene ends were 5 bases for V and 4 bases for J; bases not matched to a gene: 9. The CDR3 spells CASSPHGTGIYGYTF. As DNA, the CDR3 is TGTGCCAGCAGTCCACATGGGACAGGAATCTATGGCTACACCTTC.

This clone appeared a few times. The J gene is TRBJ1-5, the V gene TRBV12-2. TRBV12-2 is a pseudogene. The CDR3 loop spans 12 amino acids. The chain's CDR3 is CASRLSGGPQHF. CDR3 coding DNA: TGTGCAAGTCGTCTTAGCGGTGGGCCCCAGCATTTT.

This clone has just a few counts. V is TRBV30 and J is TRBJ2-5; 15 nucleotides agree with TRBD2. In germline, CDR1 is GTSNPN, CDR2 SVGIG (reference sequence). V trimming: 3 bases; J trimming: 7 bases; junction bases outside the gene matches: 9. The CDR3 sequence is 16 residues long. CDR3 in amino acids: CAWRLGLAGGLGTQYF. The CDR3 DNA reads TGTGCCTGGAGGTTGGGACTAGCGGGAGGCCTCGGGACCCAGTACTTC. Filled out from reference TRBV30 and TRBJ2-5, the complete variable domain reads SQTIHQWPATLVQPVGSPLSLECTVEGTSNPNLYWYRQAAGRGLQLLFYSVGIGQISSEVPQNLSASRPQDRQFILSSKKLLLSDSGFYLCAWRLGLAGGLGTQYFGPGTRLLVL.

This chain uses TRBV5-4 with TRBJ2-1, with D perhaps TRBD2 (5 bases). Trimming removed 4 bases from V and 6 bases from J, with 8 bases in between. Germline V CDR1 and CDR2: SGHNT, YYREEE (reference sequence). CDR3 length: 12 amino acids. The chain's CDR3 is CASSGSFNEQFF. For the CDR3, the DNA is TGTGCCAGCAGCGGGAGCTTCAATGAGCAGTTCTTC.

This clone was picked up a small number of times. The chain recombines TRBV6-6 with TRBJ1-5, with 10 bases aligning to TRBD1. This CDR3 has 15 residues. V dropped 6 bases and J dropped 4; count of bases not matched to a gene: 6. Germline CDR1 is MNHNY and CDR2 is SVGAGI (reference sequence). The CDR3 sequence: CASSPGTGENQPQHF. CDR3 sequence (DNA): TGTGCCAGCAGCCCCGGGACAGGGGAGAATCAGCCCCAGCATTTT.

The chain recombines TRBV7-3 with TRBJ2-7; 9 nucleotides line up with TRBD1. CDR3 length equals 15 residues. Germline V lookup: CDR1 SGHTA, CDR2 FQGTGA. Trimming removed 2 bases from V and 2 bases from J; junction bases left unmatched: 4. CDR3 DNA sequence: TGTGCCAGCAGCTTATGGGACAGGGTCCCCTACGAGCAGTACTTC. Translation: CASSLWDRVPYEQYF.

This clone was picked up a small number of times. The V and J genes are TRBV7-2 and TRBJ2-5, with 9 bases fitting TRBD2. This CDR3 has 18 amino acids. Per the germline V gene, CDR1 is SGHTA and CDR2 is FQGNSA. V lost 7 bases to trimming and J lost 3 bases; unmatched junction nucleotides: 18. The CDR3 reads CASTSPLGRGGGKETQYF. The DNA of the CDR3 is TGTGCCAGCACAAGCCCACTAGGGCGCGGGGGGGGTAAAGAGACCCAGTACTTC.

The chain is built from TRBV18 and TRBJ1-2, with 8 bases identical to TRBD1. Germline-derived CDR1 and CDR2 are KGHSH and LQKENI. Trimming at V came to 0 bases and at J to 5 bases, leaving 5 bases not matched to a gene. The CDR3 loop spans 15 amino acids. The CDR3 nucleotides read TGTGCCAGCTCACCACCCGGGACAGGACGATATGGCTACACCTTC. Amino acid sequence: CASSPPGTGRYGYTF.

This clone turned up a few times. The chain couples TRBV4-3 to TRBJ1-4, with a tentative D call TRBD1 (5 bases). Looked up from germline, CDR1 is LGHNA and CDR2 is YSLEER. The germline V and J ends were trimmed by 0 bases and 5 bases, with 13 bases remaining between them. The CDR3 is 16 residues long. This CDR3 reads CASSQDKGRWNEKLFF. The CDR3 nucleotides read TGCGCCAGCAGCCAAGATAAGGGGAGGTGGAATGAAAAACTGTTTTTT.

V is TRBV9 and J is TRBJ2-5, with a weak D call TRBD1 (6 bases). This CDR3 contains 13 residues. The V gene lost 3 bases and the J gene lost 2 bases, with 8 bases spanning the gap. Looked up from germline, CDR1 is SGDLS and CDR2 is YYNGEE. CDR3 nucleotide sequence: TGTGCCAGCAGCGGGACAGCTCAAGAGACCCAGTACTTC. This codes for CASSGTAQETQYF.

This clone showed up just a few times. The V gene is TRBV19, the J gene TRBJ2-7; 8 nucleotides line up with TRBD1. CDR3 length equals 15 residues. CDR1 LNHDA and CDR2 SQIVND come from the germline V gene (reference sequence). Trimming took 10 bases from V and 0 from J; bases not matched to a gene: 11. The CDR3 spells CATKLQGVGSYEQYF. CDR3 in DNA: TGTGCCACCAAACTACAGGGGGTCGGCTCCTACGAGCAGTACTTC.

The rearrangement links TRBV7-2 to TRBJ2-3; TRBD2 matches at 10 bases. The length of the CDR3 is 15 residues. The germline V gene encodes CDR1 SGHTA and CDR2 FQGNSA. V lost 2 bases and J lost 4; bases outside the gene matches: 3. The CDR3 nucleotides are TGTGCCAGCAGCTTAACTAGCGGGACAGCAGATACGCAGTATTTT. Protein sequence: CASSLTSGTADTQYF.

The chain joins TRBV5-1 to TRBJ2-5, with D perhaps matching TRBD2 (6 bases). The CDR3 spans 17 residues. The ends were cut back, 3 bases at V and 2 bases at J, with 20 bases in the middle. CDR1 and CDR2 (germline): SGHRS, YFSETQ. CDR3 nucleotide sequence: TGCGCCAGCAGCTCGATGGGGGTGGGAGGACTACAAGAGACCCAGTACTTC. Translation: CASSSMGVGGLQETQYF.

The V and J genes are TRBV9 and TRBJ1-4; D might be TRBD1 (5 bases). V gave up 3 bases and J gave up 10 bases, with 16 bases separating them. This CDR3 comprises 14 residues. Germline V gene sequence: CDR1 SGDLS, CDR2 YYNGEE. In DNA form, the CDR3 reads TGTGCCAGCAGCGCCGACACGGGGAGGGGAAAACTGTTTTTT. Protein sequence: CASSADTGRGKLFF.

V usage is TRBV19 and J usage is TRBJ1-2, with D perhaps matching TRBD1 (6 bases). Germline lookup yields CDR1 LNHDA and CDR2 SQIVND (reference sequence). The CDR3 has 13 residues. CDR3 in DNA: TGTGCAAGCGGGGGGACACTAAACTATGGCTACACCTTC. Amino acid sequence: CASGGTLNYGYTF.